One and the same sample provided the 26 T cell receptor beta chains below, sequenced in a study of spatial heterogeneity in lung cancer. TCRdb independently ran MiXCR on the 5' RACE reads; one entry per CDR3 protein. The profile shows under 7,500 distinct CDR3 sequences, around 7% of them singletons. Sample time point: sample taken at primary tumor resection. The sequenced material consisted of unsorted whole RNA from tumor, nontumor lung or frozen PBMC. Sequenced material: PBMCs, taken at surgery. The receptors come from a male donor with early-stage non-small cell lung cancer.

This clonotype was counted many times. As an off-target read in a library built for alpha chains, this beta chain has a frequency of little significance. The chain recombines TRBV9 with TRBJ2-2; 10 nucleotides match TRBD2. The CDR3 loop spans 16 amino acids. Germline CDR1 reads SGDLS; CDR2 reads YYNGEE. The V gene end was trimmed by 0 bases and the J gene end by 6 bases; junction bases not matched to a gene: 5. CDR3 sequence reads: CASSVGSGGAAGELFF. DNA for the CDR3: TGTGCCAGCAGCGTAGGGAGCGGGGGGGCTGCCGGGGAGCTGTTTTTT.

This clonotype was detected ten times or more. One junction end disagrees with the germline gene, perhaps due to a read error. The library was built for alpha chains, so this beta chain is an off-target read and its size means little. The chain has TRBV9 and TRBJ2-4, with 13 bases that match TRBD2. Germline V gene sequence: CDR1 SGDLS, CDR2 YYNGEE. The length of the CDR3 is 16 residues. CDR3 DNA: TGTGCCAGCAGCCCCCTAAGGACTAGCGGGAGTGACATTCGGTACTTC. It encodes CASSPLRTSGSDIRYF. Variable domain in full (rest from reference TRBV9 and TRBJ2-4): DSGVTQTPKHLITATGQRVTLRCSPRSGDLSVYWYQQSLDQGLQFLIQYYNGEERAKGNILERFSAQQFPDLHSELNLSSLELGDSALYFCASSPLRTSGSDIRYFGAGTRLSVL.

The sample holds many counts of this clonotype. The library was prepared for alpha chains; this beta chain is a stray read, so its frequency means little. The J gene is TRBJ1-2, the V gene TRBV7-9; D uncertain. This CDR3 spans 13 amino acids. The V gene's germline CDR1 is SEHNR and CDR2 FQNEAQ (reference sequence). V was shortened by 1 base and J by 4 bases, with 7 bases between the two germline ends. The CDR3 sequence is CASSLDRAYGYTF. In DNA form, the CDR3 reads TGTGCCAGCAGCTTAGATCGGGCCTATGGCTACACCTTC.

This clonotype is deemed medium-sized. For a library built for alpha chains, this beta chain is a stray read; little rests on its size. This chain connects TRBV20-1 to TRBJ2-5, with 11 bases that match TRBD1. Trimming cost V 3 bases and J 2 bases; bases outside gene matches: 5. The germline gives CDR1 DFQATT, CDR2 SNEGSKA (reference sequence). CDR3 size: 15 residues. The DNA for the CDR3 is TGCAGTGCTAGTTGGGACAGGGGGAAACAAGAGACCCAGTACTTC. Translating it yields CSASWDRGKQETQYF.

This clonotype appeared many times. This beta chain was picked up by a library intended for alpha chains and is off target, so its count carries little meaning. The rearrangement joins TRBV5-4 to TRBJ1-2; no firm D call. This CDR3 comprises 15 residues. V shed 3 bases and J shed 4 bases, with 16 bases lying between them. Germline V gene lookup returns CDR1 SGHNT and CDR2 YYREEE (reference sequence). Here the CDR3 DNA reads TGTGCCAGCAGCTCCTGGGCGGGCGGAAGCTATGGCTACACCTTC. This translates into CASSSWAGGSYGYTF.

The table lists this clonotype with many counts. This beta chain is a stray sequence in a library constructed for alpha chains; its clone size is not meaningful. This chain uses TRBV20-1 with TRBJ2-3, with D tentatively TRBD1 or TRBD2 (5 bases each). Trimming stripped 6 bases from V and 0 bases from J, with 13 bases between. The CDR3 sequence is 14 residues long. CDR1 and CDR2 (germline): DFQATT, SNEGSKA (reference sequence). The CDR3 sequence is CSASRDGSTDTQYF. CDR3 DNA: TGCAGTGCCAGCCGGGACGGGAGCACAGATACGCAGTATTTT.

Concerning this clonotype itself: The junction does not match germline at one end; this may be a read error. Since the library was made to target alpha chains, this beta chain is a stray read and its abundance is not meaningful. The chain has TRBV2 and TRBJ2-3; 9 positions match TRBD1. The CDR3 spans 14 residues. Germline-derived CDR1 and CDR2 are SNHLY and FYNNEI. For the CDR3, the DNA is TGTGCCAGCAGAGACAGGGGGAGCACAGATAGGCAGTATTTT. This codes for CASRDRGSTDRQYF.

This clonotype came up many times. The library was built for alpha chains, so this beta chain is an off-target read and its size means little. The chain recombines TRBV20-1 with TRBJ1-6; D might be TRBD1 (5 bases). V shed 4 bases and J shed 0 bases, with 13 bases lying between them. There are 16 residues in the CDR3. CDR1 DFQATT and CDR2 SNEGSKA come from the germline V gene (reference sequence). CDR3 nucleotide sequence: TGCAGTGCTACGTTAGGGGCGGGCTCCTATAATTCACCCCTCCACTTT. It is translated as CSATLGAGSYNSPLHF.

This clonotype was counted a few times. Because this beta chain is a stray read in a library intended to capture alpha chains, its abundance should not be given much weight. The J gene is TRBJ1-4, the V gene TRBV7-9; TRBD1 is a possible D gene (6 bases). The V end lost 5 bases, the J end lost 5 bases, and 18 bases lay between the germline ends. The CDR3 sequence is 16 residues long. CDR1 and CDR2 from the germline V gene are SEHNR and FQNEAQ (reference sequence). DNA for the CDR3: TGTGCCAGCAGCCCGAGATTACAGGGAACAAATGAAAAACTGTTTTTT. As protein: CASSPRLQGTNEKLFF.

This clonotype was picked up many times. This beta chain came through as a stray read in a library set up for alpha chains, and its size says little. V is TRBV6-5 and J is TRBJ2-1, with TRBD2 matching over 11 bases. With V trimmed by 7 bases and J by 9 bases, 11 bases remained unmatched. The CDR3 is 15 amino acids. Germline values: CDR1 MNHEY, CDR2 SVGAGI. The CDR3 DNA reads as TGTGCCAGCAACCAGGGACTAGCGGTAGGCGGTGAGCAGTTCTTC. Amino acids: CASNQGLAVGGEQFF.

With regard to this clonotype: This beta chain represents an off-target read in a library built for alpha chains; its size is of limited meaning. J is TRBJ2-5 and V is TRBV5-1; TRBD2 matches at 8 bases. Trimming removed 1 base from V and 5 bases from J; junction bases left unmatched: 4. CDR3 size: 14 residues. Germline V gene sequence: CDR1 SGHRS, CDR2 YFSETQ. The CDR3 reads CASSLSGRVETQYF. DNA for the CDR3: TGCGCCAGCAGCTTGTCCGGGAGGGTGGAGACCCAGTACTTC.

In this sample, this clonotype turned up many times. With the library built for alpha chains, this beta chain is off target and its frequency is not meaningful. The chain recombines TRBV2 with TRBJ2-3; D is unresolved. V was clipped by 3 bases and J by 0 bases, with 13 bases between them. Germline V gene lookup returns CDR1 SNHLY and CDR2 FYNNEI. This CDR3 has 16 residues. The chain's CDR3 is CASSDSRTPSTDTQYF. DNA of the CDR3: TGTGCCAGCAGTGATAGCAGGACCCCCAGCACAGATACGCAGTATTTT. Combining the CDR3 with reference TRBV2 and TRBJ2-3 gives the whole variable domain EPEVTQTPSHQVTQMGQEVILRCVPISNHLYFYWYRQILGQKVEFLVSFYNNEISEKSEIFDDQFSVERPDGSNFTLKIRSTKLEDSAMYFCASSDSRTPSTDTQYFGPGTRLTVL.

This clonotype was picked up a small number of times. This beta chain turned up in a library designed for alpha chains; as an off-target read, its abundance says little. The chain combines TRBV19 with TRBJ1-5; D gene unclear. The germline gives CDR1 LNHDA, CDR2 SQIVND (reference sequence). CDR3 length: 13 residues. V was pared by 3 bases and J by 9 bases, with 12 bases between. CDR3: CASSIHLVGPQHF. In DNA form, the CDR3 reads TGTGCCAGTAGTATCCATCTAGTGGGGCCCCAGCATTTT.

The sample holds many counts of this clonotype. With the library built for alpha chains, this beta chain is off target and its frequency is not meaningful. This sequence joins TRBV7-9 and TRBJ2-2, with D unresolved. V dropped 2 bases and J dropped 0 bases, with 7 bases sitting between them. The CDR3 consists of 15 residues. CDR1 SEHNR and CDR2 FQNEAQ come from the germline V gene (reference sequence). The CDR3 reads CASSLLGTNTGELFF. DNA for the CDR3: TGTGCCAGCAGCTTACTTGGAACGAACACCGGGGAGCTGTTTTTT.

There are many counts of this clonotype. This beta chain was picked up by a library intended for alpha chains and is off target, so its count carries little meaning. The chain has TRBV5-1 and TRBJ2-3, with 7 bases identical to TRBD1. Trimming cost V 0 bases and J 1 base; bases outside gene matches: 2. This CDR3 region has 15 residues. CDR1 is SGHRS and CDR2 is YFSETQ in the germline V gene. CDR3 residues: CASSLGDSRTDTQYF. CDR3 sequence (DNA): TGCGCCAGCAGCTTGGGGGACAGCCGCACAGATACGCAGTATTTT.

This clonotype was seen repeatedly, ten times or more. This beta chain represents an off-target read in a library built for alpha chains; its size is of limited meaning. The rearrangement joins TRBV7-8 to TRBJ2-1; 11 bases are a match to TRBD2. The ends lost 1 base at V and 3 bases at J; junction bases unmatched: 5. This CDR3 spans 17 amino acids. Germline lookup yields CDR1 SGHVS and CDR2 FQNEAQ. CDR3 DNA sequence: TGTGCCAGCAGCTTAGGAATCGGGACTAGCGGCTACAATGAGCAGTTCTTC. It codes for CASSLGIGTSGYNEQFF.

The sample holds many counts of this clonotype. This beta chain represents an off-target read in a library built for alpha chains; its size is of limited meaning. The chain's CDR3 is CASSLGDNEQFF. The DNA of the CDR3 is TGCGCCAGCAGCTTGGGGGACAATGAGCAGTTCTTC. The chain has TRBV5-1 and TRBJ2-1; no clear D gene. The V gene lost 0 bases and the J gene lost 5 bases, with 3 bases spanning the gap. The germline V gene encodes CDR1 SGHRS and CDR2 YFSETQ. This CDR3 spans 12 amino acids. Supplemented by reference TRBV5-1 and TRBJ2-1, the full variable domain reads KAGVTQTPRYLIKTRGQQVTLSCSPISGHRSVSWYQQTPGQGLQFLFEYFSETQRNKGNFPGRFSGRQFSNSRSEMNVSTLELGDSALYLCASSLGDNEQFFGPGTRLTVL.

The sample holds many counts of this clonotype. Found in a library prepared for alpha chains, this beta chain is an off-target read, and its abundance has little meaning. The chain is built from TRBV20-1 and TRBJ2-1, with 11 bases identical to TRBD2. Germline V gene data show CDR1 as DFQATT and CDR2 as SNEGSKA (reference sequence). J gave up 6 bases and V 6 bases, and 10 bases lay outside the gene matches. The CDR3 length is 15 residues. The CDR3 region is CSASGTSGQTNEQFF. CDR3 nucleotide sequence: TGCAGTGCGTCCGGGACTAGCGGACAAACCAATGAGCAGTTCTTC.

This clonotype has ten or more counts. The library was built for alpha chains, so this beta chain is an off-target read and its size means little. The chain links TRBV28 to TRBJ2-5; possibly TRBD1 or TRBD2 for D (6 bases each). CDR3 length: 18 amino acids. Trimming cost V 2 bases and J 0 bases, with 19 bases left between them. Germline CDR1 is MDHEN and CDR2 is SYDVKM. This chain's CDR3 is CASSLGRRDTFHQETQYF. CDR3 bases: TGTGCCAGCAGTTTAGGGAGGAGGGACACCTTCCACCAAGAGACCCAGTACTTC. Looking up the rest from reference TRBV28 and TRBJ2-5 gives the full variable domain: DVKVTQSSRYLVKRTGEKVFLECVQDMDHENMFWYRQDPGLGLRLIYFSYDVKMKEKGDIPEGYSVSREKKERFSLILESASTNQTSMYLCASSLGRRDTFHQETQYFGPGTRLLVL.

This clonotype has more than one count but fewer than ten. The library was built for alpha chains, so this beta chain is an off-target read and its size means little. J is TRBJ2-1 and V is TRBV5-4; 9 positions agree with TRBD1. Germline CDR1 and CDR2: SGHNT and YYREEE (reference sequence). The ends lost 2 bases at V and 6 bases at J; junction bases unmatched: 3. The CDR3 runs 14 residues. The CDR3: CASSLDRGINEQFF. Written as DNA, the CDR3 is TGTGCCAGCAGCTTAGACAGGGGGATCAATGAGCAGTTCTTC.

On this clonotype itself: One base away lies a much larger clone, so this may be a sequencing read error. This beta chain lies outside the target of a library built for alpha chains; its clone size means little. This sequence joins TRBV5-4 and TRBJ1-1, with a possible D match to TRBD1 (6 bases). The V end was cut by 4 bases, the J end by 4 bases, with 20 bases between. Germline CDR1 is SGHNT and CDR2 is YYREEE (reference sequence). The CDR3 has 16 amino acids. The CDR3 nucleotides are TGTGCCAGCAGCCCTGGACAGAGGGCGCTCACCACTGAAGCTTTCTTT. This translates into CASSPGQRALTTEAFF.

This clonotype occurred many times. A library made for alpha chains picked up this beta chain off target, so its size means little. The gene calls are TRBV20-1 and TRBJ1-5; D uncertain. The CDR3 contains 17 residues. CDR1 and CDR2 from the germline V gene are DFQATT and SNEGSKA (reference sequence). In DNA, the CDR3 is TGCGGAGCAGGAAGCGGAAGACCGGGATATAGCAATCAGCCCCAGCATTTT. It encodes CGAGSGRPGYSNQPQHF.

This clonotype was observed many times. A library made for alpha chains picked up this beta chain off target, so its size means little. The rearrangement uses TRBV20-1 and TRBJ2-2; D may be TRBD2 (5 bases). This CDR3 is built from 15 residues. Germline CDR1 is DFQATT and CDR2 is SNEGSKA (reference sequence). With 1 base removed from V and 0 bases from J, the gap between germline ends came to 9 bases. The CDR3 protein is CSARGETANTGELFF. The CDR3 bases are TGCAGTGCTAGAGGGGAGACCGCGAACACCGGGGAGCTGTTTTTT.

As concerns this clonotype: This beta chain represents an off-target read in a library built for alpha chains; its size is of limited meaning. The chain links TRBV7-8 to TRBJ2-7; D is unresolved. CDR3 length: 17 residues. Germline CDR1 is SGHVS and CDR2 is FQNEAQ. V was clipped by 2 bases and J by 0 bases, with 17 bases between them. The CDR3 region has the DNA TGTGCCAGCAGCTTACCTAAGTCCCCCCCTTACTCCTACGAGCAGTACTTC. Protein sequence: CASSLPKSPPYSYEQYF.

This clonotype was detected many times. The size of this beta chain means little, since it is a stray read in a library made for alpha chains. The V gene is TRBV5-6, the J gene TRBJ2-3; 7 positions match TRBD1. The CDR3 contains 15 residues. Germline CDR1 SGHDT, CDR2 YYEEEE. V was clipped by 4 bases and J by 1 base; unmatched bases: 6. This chain's CDR3 is CASSKTGSGTDTQYF. DNA for the CDR3: TGTGCCAGCAGCAAGACAGGGTCTGGCACAGATACGCAGTATTTT.

The table lists this clonotype with many counts. This beta chain lies outside the target of a library built for alpha chains; its clone size means little. The rearrangement links TRBV7-9 to TRBJ2-3, with TRBD1 as a possible D gene (5 bases). The germline gives CDR1 SEHNR, CDR2 FQNEAQ (reference sequence). The ends were cut back, 3 bases at V and 3 bases at J, with 10 bases in the middle. The CDR3 runs to 14 residues. CDR3 DNA: TGTGCCAGCAGCTTGGCAGGGCTGACAGATACGCAGTATTTT. Translated: CASSLAGLTDTQYF.